Given below is one TCR beta chain in context. Per germline, CDR1 MNHEY and CDR2 SVGAGI. Trimming removed 5 bases from V and 12 bases from J, with 10 bases in between. The CDR3 has 11 amino acids. This sample was taken from a study of shared clonotypes between healthy human individuals. Assay used: immunoSEQ multiplex PCR; TCRdb lists only in-frame clones, some missing. The sample holds 2 million to 2.5 million clones; 93% are singletons and the top ten take about 0.39%. The chain couples TRBV6-5 to TRBJ1-4; unclear D gene. Sequenced input: naive CD4+ T cells from PBMCs. The subset was: CD45RA+ positively selected. This clonotype was sampled from a man younger than 30 in good health. Some clones in this sample may be carry-over from other donors' samples. This CDR3 reads CASSVSLELFF. The DNA of the CDR3 is TGTGCCAGCAGTGTATCCTTGGAACTGTTTTTT.